This T cell receptor (beta chain) is drawn from a study of blood T cell repertoires in COVID-19. In the study overall: PBMCs, B-cell-depleted T cells, or T cells provided the cDNA or gDNA that made up the material.

The data were produced by immunoSEQ multiplex PCR, yet TCRdb's version contains in-frame clones alone and is incomplete. The sample lists a few hundred thousand clones; around 85% were seen once. V shed 4 bases, J shed 5 bases, and the junction held 2 bases outside the gene matches. This CDR3 has 14 amino acids. Germline V gene lookup returns CDR1 SGHTA and CDR2 FQGNSA. The gene calls are TRBV7-2 and TRBJ1-6; 7 bases are shared with TRBD1. This receptor was taken from a human donor with COVID-19, enrolled during active disease. The donor label of this sample is uncertain. The material sequenced was peripheral blood. The CDR3 nucleotides read TGTGCCAGCAGCTCCGGGACAGATAATTCACCCCTCCACTTT. Translating gives CASSSGTDNSPLHF. The full variable domain, in which reference TRBV7-2 and TRBJ1-6 provide the parts outside the CDR3, is GAGVSQSPSNKVTEKGKDVELRCDPISGHTALYWYRQSLGQGLEFLIYFQGNSAPDKSGLPSDRFSAERTGGSVSTLTIQRTQQEDSAVYLCASSSGTDNSPLHFGNGTRLTVT.